These 25 T cell receptor beta chains share one sample of origin, sequenced in a study of technical replicates of blood from a handful of donors. Clones were read by immunoSEQ multiplex PCR, and TCRdb kept only the in-frame ones, dropping some. The repertoire holds under 95,000 clones, 98% seen once, with approximately 0.15% in the top ten. Sequencing was done on a sample of T cells isolated from PBMCs. All receptors derive from a human donor in good health.

This clone was picked up one time. This same CDR3 is encoded by further DNA sequences in the sample. This chain connects TRBV4-1 to TRBJ2-7; D is unclear. V was trimmed by 0 bases and J by 0 bases, leaving 15 bases between them. Germline assignment: CDR1 MGHRA and CDR2 YSYEKL. The CDR3 length is 17 residues. CDR3 bases: TGCGCCAGCAGCCAAGAGGCGGTGGAACTCAGCTCCTACGAGCAGTACTTC. Translated: CASSQEAVELSSYEQYF.

The chain links TRBV28 to TRBJ1-1, with 7 bases matching TRBD1. J lost 4 bases, V lost 3 bases, and 2 bases had no gene match. CDR3 length equals 13 residues. Germline CDR1 reads MDHEN; CDR2 reads SYDVKM. CDR3 nucleotides: TGTGCCAGCAGTTTTAGGGGGCCCACTGAAGCTTTCTTT. This translates into CASSFRGPTEAFF.

This chain links TRBV4-1 with TRBJ2-7, with 10 bases identical to TRBD2. The CDR3 contains 13 residues. V gave up 6 bases and J gave up 2 bases; unmatched junction bases: 1. Germline V gene sequence: CDR1 MGHRA, CDR2 YSYEKL. Written as DNA, the CDR3 is TGCGCCAGCAGTCTAGCGGGGGCCTACGAGCAGTACTTC. Protein: CASSLAGAYEQYF.

V gene TRBV11-2 combines with J gene TRBJ2-7, with D uncertain. V lost 2 bases and J 0 bases, leaving 5 bases between the germline ends. Per germline, CDR1 SGHAT and CDR2 FQNNGV. The CDR3 loop spans 13 amino acids. The CDR3 nucleotides read TGTGCCAGCAGCTTATCCTCCTCCTACGAGCAGTACTTC. Translating gives CASSLSSSYEQYF. The whole variable domain, filled in from reference TRBV11-2 and TRBJ2-7, reads EAGVAQSPRYKIIEKRQSVAFWCNPISGHATLYWYQQILGQGPKLLIQFQNNGVVDDSQLPKDRFSAERLKGVDSTLKIQPAKLEDSAVYLCASSLSSSYEQYFGPGTRLTVT.

This clone was seen only once. The chain uses TRBV29-1 and TRBJ1-2; D not resolved. Per the germline V gene, CDR1 is SQVTM and CDR2 is ANQGSEA. V was shortened by 5 bases and J by 0 bases, with 4 bases between the two germline ends. The CDR3 totals 11 residues. This CDR3 is CSVSSNYGYTF. DNA for the CDR3: TGCAGCGTTTCGTCTAACTATGGCTACACCTTC. The variable domain in full, completed from reference TRBV29-1 and TRBJ1-2, reads SAVISQKPSRDICQRGTSLTIQCQVDSQVTMMFWYRQQPGQSLTLIATANQGSEATYESGFVIDKFPISRPNLTFSTLTVSNMSPEDSSIYLCSVSSNYGYTFGSGTRLTVV.

The rearrangement joins TRBV19 to TRBJ2-7, with TRBD1 as a possible D gene (6 bases). The length of the CDR3 is 14 residues. V lost 9 bases and J lost 0, with 15 bases in between. Germline CDR1 and CDR2: LNHDA and SQIVND (reference sequence). The CDR3 region has the DNA TGTGCCAGCCGACTCACAGGGACCTCCTACGAGCAGTACTTC. Its translation is CASRLTGTSYEQYF.

This chain links TRBV5-6 with TRBJ2-3; D possibly corresponds to TRBD1 (6 bases). The V gene lost 8 bases and the J gene lost 3 bases, with 16 bases spanning the gap. The CDR3 consists of 14 residues. Germline lookup yields CDR1 SGHDT and CDR2 YYEEEE. CDR3 DNA: TGTGCCAGTTGTATAGGGGGTCATACAGATACGCAGTATTTT. Translation: CASCIGGHTDTQYF.

CDR3 residues: CASSLRTGENTEAFF. DNA for the CDR3: TGTGCCAGCAGCTTGAGGACAGGGGAGAACACTGAAGCTTTCTTT. The chain carries TRBV7-9 and TRBJ1-1, with 9 bases aligning to TRBD1. The V gene end was trimmed by 3 bases and the J gene end by 1 base; junction bases not matched to a gene: 3. The CDR3 sequence is 15 residues long. Looked up from germline, CDR1 is SEHNR and CDR2 is FQNEAQ (reference sequence).

The chain employs TRBV9 and TRBJ2-7, with D possibly matching TRBD1 (6 bases). The CDR3 has 15 residues. With 4 bases removed from V and 2 bases from J, the gap between germline ends came to 16 bases. Germline V CDR1 and CDR2: SGDLS, YYNGEE. The CDR3 sequence: CASSQGTIAAYEQYF. The CDR3 DNA reads TGTGCCAGCAGCCAAGGGACAATCGCCGCCTACGAGCAGTACTTC.

The chain employs TRBV5-6 and TRBJ1-1, with D maybe TRBD1 (6 bases). This CDR3 region has 13 residues. Trimming took 5 bases from V and 4 from J, leaving 12 bases between them. In germline, CDR1 is SGHDT, CDR2 YYEEEE. The CDR3 loop reads CASSYDRSTEAFF. The CDR3 bases are TGTGCCAGCAGTTATGACAGGAGCACTGAAGCTTTCTTT.

V is TRBV7-9 and J is TRBJ2-7; 12 nucleotides agree with TRBD2. CDR3 length equals 17 residues. The germline gives CDR1 SEHNR, CDR2 FQNEAQ (reference sequence). Trimming cost V 1 base and J 4 bases; bases outside gene matches: 8. The CDR3 protein is CASSLVVLGTSGYEQYF. The CDR3 DNA follows: TGTGCCAGCAGCTTAGTAGTATTAGGGACTAGCGGGTACGAGCAGTACTTC.

The chain links TRBV9 to TRBJ1-2; D is unresolved. Germline V gene data show CDR1 as SGDLS and CDR2 as YYNGEE. Trimming removed 3 bases from V and 2 bases from J, with 14 bases in between. The CDR3 has 15 residues. In DNA, the CDR3 is TGTGCCAGCAGCGGTAACCTCGGTTGGAACTATGGCTACACCTTC. Translation gives CASSGNLGWNYGYTF.

The chain links TRBV5-6 to TRBJ1-2, with D maybe TRBD1 (6 bases). This CDR3 is built from 14 residues. V lost 4 bases, J lost 2 bases, and 12 bases lay in between. Germline lookup yields CDR1 SGHDT and CDR2 YYEEEE. Here the CDR3 reads CASSHLTGNYGYTF. CDR3 sequence (DNA): TGTGCCAGCAGCCATCTTACAGGGAACTATGGCTACACCTTC.

This chain links TRBV30 with TRBJ1-4; tentative D call: TRBD1 (5 bases). V was trimmed by 1 base and J by 4 bases, leaving 7 bases between them. The germline gives CDR1 GTSNPN, CDR2 SVGIG (reference sequence). The CDR3 covers 13 residues. The CDR3 DNA follows: TGTGCCTGGAGTGGTAGGGGTAATGAAAAACTGTTTTTT. Translated: CAWSGRGNEKLFF.

The V and J genes are TRBV7-9 and TRBJ2-1; possible D gene TRBD1, 5 bases. The CDR3 covers 13 residues. Trimming took 0 bases from V and 8 from J, leaving 8 bases between them. CDR1 is SEHNR and CDR2 is FQNEAQ in the germline V gene (reference sequence). CDR3 loop: CASSLARDHEQFF. The CDR3 coding sequence is TGTGCCAGCAGCTTAGCCAGGGATCATGAGCAGTTCTTC.

This chain uses TRBV18 with TRBJ1-5, with D uncertain. Trimming took off 3 bases at V and 6 bases at J, with 12 bases between the two ends. The CDR3 consists of 14 residues. CDR1 and CDR2 from the germline V gene are KGHSH and LQKENI. CDR3 loop: CASSPRGWSQPQHF. CDR3 coding DNA: TGTGCCAGCTCACCTAGAGGTTGGAGTCAGCCCCAGCATTTT.

The V call is TRBV6-1, the J call TRBJ1-5; D not resolved. Trimming shortened V by 4 bases and J by 3 bases, and 10 bases separated the two germline ends. Germline V CDR1 and CDR2: MNHNS, SASEGT. The CDR3 is 14 residues long. CDR3 region: CASSGSQANQPQHF. Written as DNA, the CDR3 is TGTGCCAGCAGTGGTAGTCAGGCCAATCAGCCCCAGCATTTT.

The chain joins TRBV7-9 to TRBJ1-2, with 11 positions matching TRBD1. This CDR3 contains 15 residues. The germline CDR1 and CDR2 sequences are SEHNR and FQNEAQ (reference sequence). Germline trimming cut 11 bases from V and 8 bases from J; bases unmatched to any gene: 16. This CDR3 is CAGGGQGAGIFGYTF. Written as DNA, the CDR3 is TGTGCCGGGGGTGGACAGGGGGCTGGGATTTTCGGCTACACCTTC.

The chain carries TRBV5-1 and TRBJ2-1, with D perhaps matching TRBD1 (5 bases). The CDR3 runs to 15 residues. V shed 2 bases and J shed 5 bases, with 14 bases lying between them. Germline CDR1 SGHRS, CDR2 YFSETQ. DNA for the CDR3: TGCGCCAGCAGCTTTGGTGGGGCAGCTAACAATGAGCAGTTCTTC. Protein product: CASSFGGAANNEQFF.

V and J are TRBV13 and TRBJ1-5, with D uncertain. V gave up 3 bases and J gave up 2 bases, with 14 bases separating them. The germline V gene encodes CDR1 PRHDT and CDR2 FYEKMQ (reference sequence). This CDR3 is built from 16 residues. The CDR3 DNA reads TGTGCCAGCAGCTTGGTACTTCGCGAGGGCAATCAGCCCCAGCATTTT. Amino acids: CASSLVLREGNQPQHF.

This clone was counted once. V is TRBV5-1 and J is TRBJ2-7; possibly TRBD2 for D (7 bases). V was trimmed by 0 bases and J by 4 bases, leaving 14 bases between them. The CDR3 runs 15 residues. Germline V gives CDR1 SGHRS, CDR2 YFSETQ. As DNA, the CDR3 is TGCGCCAGCAGCTTGGGTCGGGGGGCGAGTTACGAGCAGTACTTC. It yields the protein CASSLGRGASYEQYF. Drawing the rest from reference TRBV5-1 and TRBJ2-7, the complete variable domain is KAGVTQTPRYLIKTRGQQVTLSCSPISGHRSVSWYQQTPGQGLQFLFEYFSETQRNKGNFPGRFSGRQFSNSRSEMNVSTLELGDSALYLCASSLGRGASYEQYFGPGTRLTVT.

The chain carries TRBV10-1 and TRBJ1-1; 7 nucleotides line up with TRBD1. In germline, CDR1 is WNHNN, CDR2 SYGVQD (reference sequence). This CDR3 has 16 amino acids. After removal of 0 bases from V and 8 bases from J, the junction contained 12 bases not matched to a gene. The CDR3 reads CASSESQNDRESEAFF. CDR3 sequence (DNA): TGCGCCAGCAGTGAGTCCCAAAACGACAGGGAAAGCGAAGCTTTCTTT.

The rearrangement uses TRBV7-8 and TRBJ1-2; 7 bases are a match to TRBD1. There are 19 residues in the CDR3. CDR1 is SGHVS, CDR2 FQNEAQ, per germline. V was pared by 5 bases and J by 8 bases, with 26 bases of the junction left unmatched. The CDR3 sequence: CASSLTAGGSPLSLRGYTF. The DNA of the CDR3 is TGTGCCAGCAGCCTCACCGCAGGGGGAAGTCCCCTTTCTCTTAGGGGCTACACCTTC.

This chain links TRBV28 with TRBJ2-1; D is unresolved. Trimming shortened V by 2 bases and J by 1 base, and 6 bases separated the two germline ends. The CDR3 runs 14 residues. Per germline, CDR1 MDHEN and CDR2 SYDVKM. The DNA for the CDR3 is TGTGCCAGCAGTTTAATCGAGTCCTACAATGAGCAGTTCTTC. Translation gives CASSLIESYNEQFF.

The chain is built from TRBV5-1 and TRBJ2-3; no reliable D call. From germline, CDR1 is SGHRS and CDR2 YFSETQ. The CDR3 is 13 residues long. V was clipped by 4 bases and J by 4 bases, with 10 bases between them. The CDR3 DNA reads as TGCGCCAGCAGCCCCGAACTCCCAGATACGCAGTATTTT. Translated, it gives CASSPELPDTQYF.